The TCR beta chain described here comes from a study of regulatory T cells in long-lasting Graves disease. Whole-study results and caveats: When disease was persistent, TRBV28, TRBJ1-2 and TRBJ2-5 were the favored segments.

The junction had 7 bases not matched to a gene; V was cut back by 6 bases and J by 6 bases. Germline values: CDR1 WSHSY, CDR2 SAAADI. The CDR3 sequence is 16 residues long. Note on this clonotype: Its antigen is undetermined.

Combining iRepertoire HTBI primers with Arm-PCR of CDR3 regions, the authors built TCR beta libraries. MiXCR was run by TCRdb on the multiplex PCR reads, yielding one entry per CDR3 protein. The sample has approximately 350,000 distinct CDR3 sequences, 15% to 20% seen once. Time point of the sample: newly diagnosed GD, antithyroid drugs for less than 3 months. Making the TCR library involved RNA that had been extracted from PBMCs. These data are also associated with another study on T cells in Graves' hyperthyroidism and ophthalmopathy. Per that study: Ophthalmopathy stood apart from stable hyperthyroidism in a 13 V-J model.

The sequencing used peripheral blood mononuclear cells (PBMCs), collected at new diagnosis, from a patient treated with antithyroid drugs. The receptor comes from a woman under 30 with Graves disease. The rearrangement joins TRBV10-2 to TRBJ2-1, with TRBD2 matching 14 bases. The DNA of the CDR3 is TGCGCCAGCAGGGCGACTAGCGGGAGGGCCCTCAATGAGCAGTTCTTC. Residues: CASRATSGRALNEQFF.